This T cell receptor (beta chain) was retrieved from a study of CD8 T cells in Susac syndrome. TCR beta was sequenced from blood CD8+ and CD4+ T cells. The study used healthy donors as controls matched for age and sex. Germline CDR1 reads PRHDT; CDR2 reads FYEKMQ (reference sequence). Trimming removed 4 bases at V and 2 bases at J, with 7 bases between. The CDR3 loop spans 13 amino acids. cDNA came from about 0.5 to 1 ug RNA primed by random hexamers. immunoSEQ multiplex PCR amplified TCR beta CDR3 across 54 Vbeta, 13 Jbeta. Via MiXCR, TCRdb re-called the immunoSEQ multiplex PCR reads, giving one row per CDR3 protein. Found here are about 60,000 distinct CDR3 sequences, just over 90% of them singletons; the top ten hold 0.15% to 0.2%.

The J gene is TRBJ2-3, the V gene TRBV13; tentatively, D is TRBD1 (5 bases). The TCR sequence derives from a human donor in good health. Sequenced input: CD8+ T cells from PBMCs. CDR3 sequence (DNA): TGTGCCAGCAGCTGGGGCGACACAGATACGCAGTATTTT. Amino acid sequence: CASSWGDTDTQYF. Based on the CDR3 plus reference TRBV13 and TRBJ2-3, the full variable domain is AAGVIQSPRHLIKEKRETATLKCYPIPRHDTVYWYQQGPGQDPQFLISFYEKMQSDKGSIPDRFSAQQFSDYHSELNMSSLELGDSALYFCASSWGDTDTQYFGPGTRLTVL.